This T cell receptor beta chain was captured by sequencing in a study of beta chain features in type 1 diabetes. With regard to this clone: Its antigen is currently unknown.

Study-wide findings and caveats: Compared with healthy donors, patients appeared to share more similar naive, central memory and regulatory TCRB repertoires.

CDR1 and CDR2 (germline): LGHNA, YSLEER. Trimming at V came to 0 bases and at J to 2 bases, leaving 3 bases not matched to a gene. This CDR3 is built from 15 residues. Sequenced material consisted of expressed TCRB transcripts (all of the isolated RNA was reverse transcribed). Repertoires were generated with immunoSEQ multiplex PCR, while TCRdb's copy carries only in-frame clones and drops some. Here the sample spans hundreds of thousands of clones, 15% to 18% being singletons. The chain is built from TRBV4-3 and TRBJ1-2; 7 bases map to TRBD1. The source material was naive CD4+ T cells from blood. The TCR originated in a man aged 18 to 30 in good health. The DNA of the CDR3 is TGCGCCAGCAGCCAAGATCAGGGGGTCAACTATGGCTACACCTTC. Its translation is CASSQDQGVNYGYTF.